This T cell receptor (beta chain) originates from a study of blood T cell repertoires in COVID-19. Study-level background: The United States, Italy and Spain were the sources of the acute and convalescent COVID-19 samples.

Only a few counts were recorded for this clone. Using immunoSEQ multiplex PCR, the repertoire was profiled, and TCRdb retains in-frame clones only, with some absent. The sample carries 110,000 or so clones, roughly four fifths recorded once. This CDR3 contains 14 residues. Deletions cut 3 bases from V and 4 bases from J, with 10 bases between. Germline V gives CDR1 MDHEN, CDR2 SYDVKM. The chain employs TRBV28 and TRBJ1-5, with D unclear. Sequencing was done on a sample of peripheral blood. The clonotype was recovered from a woman aged 65 to 85 with acute or convalescent COVID-19. CDR3 in DNA: TGTGCCAGCAGTTTTGGAGGGCAGAATCAGCCCCAGCATTTT. Protein sequence: CASSFGGQNQPQHF. Looking up the rest from reference TRBV28 and TRBJ1-5 gives the full variable domain: DVKVTQSSRYLVKRTGEKVFLECVQDMDHENMFWYRQDPGLGLRLIYFSYDVKMKEKGDIPEGYSVSREKKERFSLILESASTNQTSMYLCASSFGGQNQPQHFGDGTRLSIL.